The 8 T cell receptor beta chains below come from one sample, sequenced in a study of T cell changes during pregnancy in multiple sclerosis. Using immunoSEQ multiplex PCR, the repertoire was profiled, and TCRdb retains in-frame clones only, with some absent. The repertoire includes roughly 93,000 clones, about 92% of them detected once, and just over 2% sits in the top ten. Sequences were derived from peripheral blood, sampled after pregnancy. The receptors originated from a female donor with multiple sclerosis, enrolled in a pregnancy study.

This chain uses TRBV5-6 with TRBJ1-2; 7 bases match TRBD1. V lost 4 bases and J lost 4; bases outside the gene matches: 7. The CDR3 runs to 14 residues. CDR1 is SGHDT and CDR2 is YYEEEE in the germline V gene. CDR3 in amino acids: CASSQGTVAYGYTF. Written as DNA, the CDR3 is TGTGCCAGCAGCCAGGGGACAGTCGCCTATGGCTACACCTTC.

V and J are TRBV9 and TRBJ2-2, with a possible D match to TRBD1 (6 bases). With 3 bases removed from V and 3 bases from J, the gap between germline ends came to 15 bases. CDR1 is SGDLS and CDR2 is YYNGEE in the germline V gene. CDR3 size: 16 residues. CDR3 protein: CASSEGRGYDTGELFF. The CDR3 nucleotides are TGTGCCAGCAGCGAGGGAAGGGGGTACGACACCGGGGAGCTGTTTTTT.

The chain is built from TRBV11-3 and TRBJ2-1; D perhaps matches TRBD2 (5 bases). Trimming cost V 3 bases and J 0 bases, with 9 bases left between them. CDR1 is SGHNT, CDR2 YENEEA, per germline. CDR3 length equals 15 residues. Written as DNA, the CDR3 is TGTGCCAGCAGCTTGAGTCTAGCCTCCTACAATGAGCAGTTCTTC. Translating it yields CASSLSLASYNEQFF.

The chain combines TRBV27 with TRBJ2-5, with D unclear. CDR1 is MNHEY and CDR2 is SMNVEV in the germline V gene (reference sequence). The CDR3 covers 14 residues. Trimming left V 6 bases short and J 5 bases short, with 16 bases between. The CDR3 DNA follows: TGTGCCAGCAGCTACGGGTCCGATGGGGAGACCCAGTACTTC. Its protein product is CASSYGSDGETQYF.

This clone was picked up one time. This rearrangement joins TRBV14 to TRBJ2-1; D might be TRBD1 (5 bases). V shed 0 bases and J shed 15 bases, with 15 bases lying between them. Germline V CDR1 and CDR2: SGHDN, FVKESK. The CDR3 sequence is 13 residues long. CDR3 in DNA: TGTGCCAGCAGCCAAGAAACAGGAATTACTCCGTTCTTC. The encoded protein is CASSQETGITPFF.

The chain combines TRBV2 with TRBJ1-5; perhaps TRBD1 as D (6 bases). This CDR3 comprises 14 residues. Trimming left V 5 bases short and J 6 bases short, with 14 bases between. From germline, CDR1 is SNHLY and CDR2 FYNNEI. CDR3 sequence reads: CASSQLQGVQPQHF. The CDR3 DNA reads as TGTGCCAGCAGTCAACTACAGGGAGTTCAGCCCCAGCATTTT.

The chain combines TRBV5-6 with TRBJ2-7; D is ambiguous. The CDR3 is 12 residues long. V gave up 1 base and J gave up 7 bases, with 9 bases separating them. Germline CDR1 reads SGHDT; CDR2 reads YYEEEE. CDR3 sequence: CASSLRLLEQYF. CDR3 nucleotide sequence: TGTGCCAGCAGCTTGCGGCTACTAGAGCAGTACTTC. Together with reference TRBV5-6 and TRBJ2-7, the CDR3 gives the full variable domain: DAGVTQSPTHLIKTRGQQVTLRCSPKSGHDTVSWYQQALGQGPQFIFQYYEEEERQRGNFPDRFSGHQFPNYSSELNVNALLLGDSALYLCASSLRLLEQYFGPGTRLTVT.

The chain combines TRBV18 with TRBJ2-5; possibly TRBD2 for D (5 bases). Germline V gene sequence: CDR1 KGHSH, CDR2 LQKENI. Trimming cost V 0 bases and J 1 base, with 18 bases left between them. There are 18 residues in the CDR3. For the CDR3, the DNA is TGTGCCAGCTCACCACCTACTCTTGGAGGCCAGAGCCAAGAGACCCAGTACTTC. Translated: CASSPPTLGGQSQETQYF.